Below are 14 T cell receptor beta chains sequenced from a single sample in a study of graft-versus-host responses after intestinal transplantation (dated by TCRdb to the early 2020s). To prepare the library, the immunoSEQ multiplex PCR assay was applied. TCRdb took over this immuneACCESS table, retaining in-frame rearrangements with V and J assigned. Such tables are incomplete; in checked studies, under half of the missing clones stem from an unresolved V gene, and the remainder is unexplained. The sample table records fewer than 10,000 clones; over 95% of these occur just once. Roughly 0.22% of the sample rests with the top ten. The sample consisted of PBMCs, taken 23 days after intestinal transplant. All receptors derive from a human patient who received an intestinal transplant, so some T cells may come from the graft donor.

This chain links TRBV30 with TRBJ2-7; D is uncertain. Trimming shortened V by 0 bases and J by 4 bases, and 4 bases separated the two germline ends. Germline assignment: CDR1 GTSNPN and CDR2 SVGIG (reference sequence). The CDR3 totals 11 residues. CDR3 amino acids: CAWSVDYEQYF. The CDR3, as DNA: TGTGCCTGGAGTGTGGATTACGAGCAGTACTTC.

The V and J genes are TRBV6-6 and TRBJ2-7, with D perhaps matching TRBD1 (6 bases). The germline V gene encodes CDR1 MNHNY and CDR2 SVGAGI (reference sequence). The CDR3 consists of 13 residues. V was cut by 2 bases and J by 6 bases, with 11 bases left in between. Here the CDR3 DNA reads TGTGCCAGCAGTTACAAGGTCAGGGGCGAGCAGTACTTC. This sequence encodes CASSYKVRGEQYF.

This rearrangement joins TRBV5-1 to TRBJ2-5, with D perhaps matching TRBD1 (5 bases). Germline-derived CDR1 and CDR2 are SGHRS and YFSETQ. The CDR3 sequence is 15 residues long. The V end lost 1 base, the J end lost 0 bases, and 10 bases lay between the germline ends. The CDR3 DNA reads TGCGCCAGCAGCTTGCGATCAGGGCACCAAGAGACCCAGTACTTC. Translating it yields CASSLRSGHQETQYF.

The V call is TRBV27, the J call TRBJ1-5; D call uncertain. CDR1 MNHEY and CDR2 SMNVEV come from the germline V gene (reference sequence). Trimming took 8 bases from V and 6 from J, leaving 14 bases between them. CDR3 length: 13 amino acids. This CDR3 is CASSGSTGQPQHF. The CDR3 nucleotides read TGTGCCAGCTCCGGGTCGACGGGTCAGCCCCAGCATTTT.

V and J are TRBV27 and TRBJ2-3, with a possible D match to TRBD2 (6 bases). Germline CDR1 MNHEY, CDR2 SMNVEV (reference sequence). Trimming pared 6 bases from V and 6 bases from J, leaving 13 bases between. The CDR3 is 13 residues long. The DNA for the CDR3 is TGTGCCAGCAGGGTGGGGGGAGCGGATACGCAGTATTTT. The encoded protein is CASRVGGADTQYF.

This CDR3 reads CASRQGAGTMNTEAFF. CDR3 nucleotides: TGTGCCAGCAGACAGGGGGCCGGAACAATGAACACTGAAGCTTTCTTT. The chain couples TRBV27 to TRBJ1-1; 9 bases are shared with TRBD1. V shed 6 bases, J shed 0 bases, and the junction held 8 bases outside the gene matches. CDR3 size: 16 residues. Germline CDR1 MNHEY, CDR2 SMNVEV (reference sequence).

The chain joins TRBV9 to TRBJ2-6; 10 nucleotides agree with TRBD1. V gave up 4 bases and J gave up 2 bases; unmatched junction bases: 6. There are 17 residues in the CDR3. Germline V gene sequence: CDR1 SGDLS, CDR2 YYNGEE. The CDR3 protein is CASSIRQGATGANVLTF. The DNA of the CDR3 is TGTGCCAGCAGCATCCGACAGGGGGCAACTGGGGCCAACGTCCTGACTTTC.

This chain uses TRBV7-2 with TRBJ1-4; TRBD1 aligns across 10 bases. The junction had 8 bases not matched to a gene; V was cut back by 5 bases and J by 11 bases. The CDR3 covers 14 residues. Germline CDR1 reads SGHTA; CDR2 reads FQGNSA. CDR3 nucleotide sequence: TGTGCCAGCAGCCTAGGGACAGGGGTCCTTAAACTGTTTTTT. Translated: CASSLGTGVLKLFF.

This chain links TRBV9 with TRBJ2-7, with 7 bases matching TRBD1. CDR1 and CDR2 from the germline V gene are SGDLS and YYNGEE. J was trimmed by 3 bases and V by 0 bases; bases with no gene match: 3. The CDR3 totals 14 residues. CDR3 coding DNA: TGTGCCAGCAGCGTAGGACAGGGCGGCTACGAGCAGTACTTC. Translation gives CASSVGQGGYEQYF.

The chain links TRBV4-1 to TRBJ1-4; 9 bases fit TRBD1. This CDR3 spans 15 amino acids. Germline V gene lookup returns CDR1 MGHRA and CDR2 YSYEKL. With V trimmed by 4 bases and J by 5 bases, 5 bases remained unmatched. CDR3 DNA: TGCGCCAGCAGCCCGTCCGGGACAGGGAATGAAAAACTGTTTTTT. It codes for CASSPSGTGNEKLFF.

This chain joins TRBV7-9 and TRBJ2-2, with TRBD1 matching over 9 bases. The germline CDR1 and CDR2 sequences are SEHNR and FQNEAQ (reference sequence). Trimming at V came to 5 bases and at J to 2 bases, leaving 3 bases not matched to a gene. This CDR3 is built from 15 residues. The CDR3 DNA follows: TGTGCCAGCAGCGCGGACAGGGGTAACACCGGGGAGCTGTTTTTT. Protein product: CASSADRGNTGELFF.

This chain uses TRBV29-1 with TRBJ2-1; 7 bases agree with TRBD2. The ends lost 4 bases at V and 7 bases at J; junction bases unmatched: 7. CDR1 SQVTM and CDR2 ANQGSEA come from the germline V gene. The CDR3 totals 13 residues. CDR3 coding DNA: TGCAGCGTTGGCCCAGCGGGAAGGAATGAGCAGTTCTTC. It translates to CSVGPAGRNEQFF.

This chain links TRBV13 with TRBJ2-7, with D perhaps TRBD1 or TRBD2 (7 bases each). Trimming removed 5 bases at V and 2 bases at J, with 13 bases between. Germline V gene sequence: CDR1 PRHDT, CDR2 FYEKMQ (reference sequence). The length of the CDR3 is 14 residues. The CDR3 sequence: CASSPGRGPYEQYF. Written as DNA, the CDR3 is TGTGCCAGCAGCCCGGGGAGGGGGCCCTACGAGCAGTACTTC.

The chain recombines TRBV4-2 with TRBJ2-5, with 10 bases identical to TRBD2. Germline CDR1 is LGHNA and CDR2 is YNFKEQ. The CDR3 has 17 residues. J was trimmed by 3 bases and V by 2 bases; bases with no gene match: 9. CDR3 sequence: CASSQIAGGGRKETQYF. The CDR3 nucleotides read TGTGCCAGCAGCCAAATAGCGGGAGGTGGTAGGAAAGAGACCCAGTACTTC.